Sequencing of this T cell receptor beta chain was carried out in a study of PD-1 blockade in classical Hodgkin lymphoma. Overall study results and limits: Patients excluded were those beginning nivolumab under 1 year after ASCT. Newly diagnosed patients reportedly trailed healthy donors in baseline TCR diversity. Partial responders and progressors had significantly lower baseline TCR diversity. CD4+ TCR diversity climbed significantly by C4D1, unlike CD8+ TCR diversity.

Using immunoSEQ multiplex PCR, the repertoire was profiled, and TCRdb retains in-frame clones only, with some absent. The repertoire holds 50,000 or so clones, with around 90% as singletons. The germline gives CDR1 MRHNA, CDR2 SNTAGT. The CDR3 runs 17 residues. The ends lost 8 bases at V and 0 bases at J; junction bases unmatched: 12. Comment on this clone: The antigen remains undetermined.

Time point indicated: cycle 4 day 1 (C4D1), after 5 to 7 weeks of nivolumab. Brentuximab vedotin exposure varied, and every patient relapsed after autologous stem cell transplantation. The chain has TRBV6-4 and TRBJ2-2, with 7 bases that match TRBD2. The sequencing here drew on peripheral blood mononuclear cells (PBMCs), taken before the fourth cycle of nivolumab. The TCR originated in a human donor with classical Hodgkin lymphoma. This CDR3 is CASQHSDSGSNTGELFF. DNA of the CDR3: TGTGCCAGCCAGCACTCGGATAGCGGGTCGAACACCGGGGAGCTGTTTTTT.